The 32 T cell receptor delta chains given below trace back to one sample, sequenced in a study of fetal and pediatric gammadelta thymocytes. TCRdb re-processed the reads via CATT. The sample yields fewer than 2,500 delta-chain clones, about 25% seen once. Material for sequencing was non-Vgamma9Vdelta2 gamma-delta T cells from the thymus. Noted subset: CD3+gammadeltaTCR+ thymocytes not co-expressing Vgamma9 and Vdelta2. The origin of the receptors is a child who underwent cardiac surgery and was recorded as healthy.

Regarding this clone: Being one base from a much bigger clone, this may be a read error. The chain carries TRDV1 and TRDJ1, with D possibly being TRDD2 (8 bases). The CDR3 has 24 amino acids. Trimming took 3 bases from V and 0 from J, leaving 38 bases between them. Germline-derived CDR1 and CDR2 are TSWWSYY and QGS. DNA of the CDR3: TGTGCTCTTGGGGACCAAAACTTCCTACGTTGGGGACTGGGGAAAATGGAGGACACCGATAAACTCATCTTT. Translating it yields CALGDQNFLRWGLGKMEDTDKLIF.

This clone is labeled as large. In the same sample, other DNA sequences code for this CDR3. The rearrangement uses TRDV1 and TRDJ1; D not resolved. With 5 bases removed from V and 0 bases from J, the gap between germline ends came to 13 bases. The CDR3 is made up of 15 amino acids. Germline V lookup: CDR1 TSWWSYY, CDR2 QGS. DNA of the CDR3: TGTGCTCTTGGGCCACGTCCGCTGTACACCGATAAACTCATCTTT. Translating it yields CALGPRPLYTDKLIF.

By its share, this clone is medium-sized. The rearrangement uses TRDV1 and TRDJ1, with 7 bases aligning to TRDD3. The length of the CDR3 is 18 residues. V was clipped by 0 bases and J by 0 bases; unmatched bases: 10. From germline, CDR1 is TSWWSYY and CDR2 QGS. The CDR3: CALGELREGYHHTDKLIF. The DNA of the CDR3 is TGTGCTCTTGGGGAACTACGGGAGGGATACCATCACACCGATAAACTCATCTTT.

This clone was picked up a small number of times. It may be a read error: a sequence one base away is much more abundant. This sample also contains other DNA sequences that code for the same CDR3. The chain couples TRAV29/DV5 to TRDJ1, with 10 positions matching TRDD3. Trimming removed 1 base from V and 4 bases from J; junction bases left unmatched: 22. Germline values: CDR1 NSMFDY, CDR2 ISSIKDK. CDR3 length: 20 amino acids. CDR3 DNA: TGTGCAGCAAGCCCGACGCCCCCGGCCTTATTGGGGGATACCGGCGATAAACTCATCTTT. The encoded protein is CAASPTPPALLGDTGDKLIF.

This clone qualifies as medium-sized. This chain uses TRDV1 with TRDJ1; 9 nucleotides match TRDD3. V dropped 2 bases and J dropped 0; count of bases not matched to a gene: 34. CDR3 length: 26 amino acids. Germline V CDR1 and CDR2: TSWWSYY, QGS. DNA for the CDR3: TGTGCTCTTGGGGAAAAGGGCGCCCCCCTTCCTCGGTCCCATTGGTACTGGGGGACCTACACCGATAAACTCATCTTT. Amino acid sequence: CALGEKGAPLPRSHWYWGTYTDKLIF.

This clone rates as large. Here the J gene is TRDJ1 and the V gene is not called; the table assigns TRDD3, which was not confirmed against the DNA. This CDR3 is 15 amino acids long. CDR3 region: CARDMGYEYTDKLIF. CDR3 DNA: TGTGCGAGAGATATGGGATACGAGTACACCGATAAACTCATCTTT.

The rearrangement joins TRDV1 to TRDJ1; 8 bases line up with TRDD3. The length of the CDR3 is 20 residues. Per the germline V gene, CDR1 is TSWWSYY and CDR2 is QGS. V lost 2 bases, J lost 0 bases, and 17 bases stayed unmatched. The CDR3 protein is CALGERFLGGWGKYTDKLIF. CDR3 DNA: TGTGCTCTTGGGGAAAGGTTCCTCGGGGGCTGGGGGAAATACACCGATAAACTCATCTTT.

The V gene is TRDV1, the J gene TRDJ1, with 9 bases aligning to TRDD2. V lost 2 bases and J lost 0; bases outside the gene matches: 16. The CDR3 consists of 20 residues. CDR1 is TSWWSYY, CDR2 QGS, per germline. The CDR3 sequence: CALGENSFLLVGGDTDKLIF. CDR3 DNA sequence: TGTGCTCTTGGGGAAAACTCCTTCCTACTGGTAGGTGGGGACACCGATAAACTCATCTTT.

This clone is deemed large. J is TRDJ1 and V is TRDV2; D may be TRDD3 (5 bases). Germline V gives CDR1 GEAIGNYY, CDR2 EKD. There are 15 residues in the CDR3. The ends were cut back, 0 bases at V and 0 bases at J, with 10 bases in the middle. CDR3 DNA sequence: TGTGCCTGTGACACCGGGGGTCCGTACACCGATAAACTCATCTTT. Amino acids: CACDTGGPYTDKLIF.

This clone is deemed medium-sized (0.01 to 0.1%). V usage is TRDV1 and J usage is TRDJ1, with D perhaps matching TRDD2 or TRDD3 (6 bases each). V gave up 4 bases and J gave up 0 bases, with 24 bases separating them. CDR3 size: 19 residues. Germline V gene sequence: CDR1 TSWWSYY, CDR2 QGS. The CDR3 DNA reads TGTGCTCTTGGGGTTTGGGCCTTCCCGGGATATTGGTACACCGATAAACTCATCTTT. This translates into CALGVWAFPGYWYTDKLIF.

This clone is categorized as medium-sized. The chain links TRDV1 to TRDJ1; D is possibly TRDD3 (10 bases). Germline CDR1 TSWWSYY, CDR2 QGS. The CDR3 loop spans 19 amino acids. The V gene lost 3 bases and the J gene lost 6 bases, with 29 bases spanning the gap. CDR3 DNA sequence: TGTGCTCTTGGGGACCCCCCCTTCCTACTTTGGGGGATACCTTATAAACTCATCTTT. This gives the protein CALGDPPFLLWGIPYKLIF.

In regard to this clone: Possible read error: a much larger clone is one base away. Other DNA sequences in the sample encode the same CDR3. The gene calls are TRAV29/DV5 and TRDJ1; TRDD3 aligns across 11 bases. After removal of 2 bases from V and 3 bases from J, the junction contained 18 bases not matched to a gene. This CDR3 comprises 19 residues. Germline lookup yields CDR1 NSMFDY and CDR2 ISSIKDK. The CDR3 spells CAASQKQMGWGIRADKLIF. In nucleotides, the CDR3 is TGTGCAGCAAGTCAGAAGCAAATGGGGTGGGGGATACGCGCCGATAAACTCATCTTT.

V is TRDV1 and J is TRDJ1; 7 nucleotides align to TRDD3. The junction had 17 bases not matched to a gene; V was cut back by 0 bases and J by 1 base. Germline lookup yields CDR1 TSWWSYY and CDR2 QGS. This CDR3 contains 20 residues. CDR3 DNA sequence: TGTGCTCTTGGGGAACTCCCGCCTCGAAAGGGGGGATGTTTCACCGATAAACTCATCTTT. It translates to CALGELPPRKGGCFTDKLIF.

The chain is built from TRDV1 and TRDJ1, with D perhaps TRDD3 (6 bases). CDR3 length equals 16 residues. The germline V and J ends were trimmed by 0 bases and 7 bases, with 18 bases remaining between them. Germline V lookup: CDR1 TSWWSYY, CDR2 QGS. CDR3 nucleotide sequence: TGTGCTCTTGGGGAACTAGAACGTGGGGGCTTGACTAAACTCATCTTT. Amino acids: CALGELERGGLTKLIF.

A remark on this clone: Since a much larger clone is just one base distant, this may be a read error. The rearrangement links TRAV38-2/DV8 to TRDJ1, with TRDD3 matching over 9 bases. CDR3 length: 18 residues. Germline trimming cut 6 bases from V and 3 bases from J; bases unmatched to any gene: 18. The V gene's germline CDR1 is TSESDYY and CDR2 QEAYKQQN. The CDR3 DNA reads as TGTGCTTATAAACGGACGGGTACTGGGGGAAACTGGGCCGATAAACTCATCTTT. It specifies CAYKRTGTGGNWADKLIF.

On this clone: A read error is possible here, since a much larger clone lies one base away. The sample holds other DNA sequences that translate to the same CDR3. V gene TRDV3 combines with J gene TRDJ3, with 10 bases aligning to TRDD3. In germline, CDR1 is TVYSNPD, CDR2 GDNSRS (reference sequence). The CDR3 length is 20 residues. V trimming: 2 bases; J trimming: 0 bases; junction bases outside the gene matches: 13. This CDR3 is CAFDGWGISNPSWDTRQMFF. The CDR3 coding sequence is TGTGCCTTTGATGGCTGGGGGATATCGAATCCCTCCTGGGACACCCGACAGATGTTTTTC.

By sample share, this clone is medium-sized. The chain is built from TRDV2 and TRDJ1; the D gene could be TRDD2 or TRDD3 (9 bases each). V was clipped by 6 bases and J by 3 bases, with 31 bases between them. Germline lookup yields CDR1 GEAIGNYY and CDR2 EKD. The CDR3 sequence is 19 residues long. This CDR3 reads CACTPSYRKLLGEADKLIF. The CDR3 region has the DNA TGTGCCTGTACGCCTTCCTACCGCAAATTACTGGGGGAGGCCGATAAACTCATCTTT.

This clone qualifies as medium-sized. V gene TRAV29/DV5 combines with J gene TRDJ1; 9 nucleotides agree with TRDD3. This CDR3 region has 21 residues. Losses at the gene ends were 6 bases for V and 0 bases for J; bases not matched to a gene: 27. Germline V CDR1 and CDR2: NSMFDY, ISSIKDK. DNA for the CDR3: TGTGCAGACTCCAAGCGAGTTGTTGATCTGGGGGATCTTAACTACACCGATAAACTCATCTTT. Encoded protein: CADSKRVVDLGDLNYTDKLIF. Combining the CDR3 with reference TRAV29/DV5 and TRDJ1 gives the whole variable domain DQQVKQNSPSLSVQEGRISILNCDYTNSMFDYFLWYKKYPAEGPTFLISISSIKDKNEDGRFTVFLNKSAKHLSLHIVPSQPGDSAVYFCADSKRVVDLGDLNYTDKLIFGKGTRVTVEP.

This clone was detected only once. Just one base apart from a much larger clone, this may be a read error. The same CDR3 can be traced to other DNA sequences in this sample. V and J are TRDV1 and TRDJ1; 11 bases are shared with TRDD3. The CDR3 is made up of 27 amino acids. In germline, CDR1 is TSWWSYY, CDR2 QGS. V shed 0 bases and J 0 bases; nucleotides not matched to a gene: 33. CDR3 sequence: CALGELNVCRGHDGGYAEGEYTDKLIF. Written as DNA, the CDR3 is TGTGCTCTTGGGGAACTCAATGTTTGCCGGGGCCATGATGGGGGATACGCCGAGGGAGAGTACACCGATAAACTCATCTTT.

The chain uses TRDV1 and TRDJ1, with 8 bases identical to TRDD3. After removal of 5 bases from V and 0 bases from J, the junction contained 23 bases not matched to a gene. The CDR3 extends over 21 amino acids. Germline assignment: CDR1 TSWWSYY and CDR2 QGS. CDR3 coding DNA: TGTGCTCTTGGGACCCGGATGAGTCATACTGGGGGGACCTACAACACCGATAAACTCATCTTT. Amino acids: CALGTRMSHTGGTYNTDKLIF.

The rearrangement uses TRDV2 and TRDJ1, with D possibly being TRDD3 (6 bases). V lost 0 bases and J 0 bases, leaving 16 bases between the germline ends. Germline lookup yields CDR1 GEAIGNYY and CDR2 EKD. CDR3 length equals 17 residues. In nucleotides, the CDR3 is TGTGCCTGTGACACCTTAGGTGGGGGCACGTACACCGATAAACTCATCTTT. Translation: CACDTLGGGTYTDKLIF.

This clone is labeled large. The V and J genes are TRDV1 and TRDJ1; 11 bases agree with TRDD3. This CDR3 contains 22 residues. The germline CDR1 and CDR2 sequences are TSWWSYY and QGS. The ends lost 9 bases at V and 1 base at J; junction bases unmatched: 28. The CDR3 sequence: CALMRDYRTILLGDIATDKLIF. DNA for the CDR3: TGTGCTCTCATGAGGGACTACCGCACAATCCTACTGGGGGATATAGCCACCGATAAACTCATCTTT.

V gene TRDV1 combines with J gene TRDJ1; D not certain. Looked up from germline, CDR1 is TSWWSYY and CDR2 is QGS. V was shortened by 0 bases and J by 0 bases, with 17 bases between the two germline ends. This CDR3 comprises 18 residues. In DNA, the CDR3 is TGTGCTCTTGGGGAACTTTTCAGGACCCAACCGTACACCGATAAACTCATCTTT. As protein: CALGELFRTQPYTDKLIF.

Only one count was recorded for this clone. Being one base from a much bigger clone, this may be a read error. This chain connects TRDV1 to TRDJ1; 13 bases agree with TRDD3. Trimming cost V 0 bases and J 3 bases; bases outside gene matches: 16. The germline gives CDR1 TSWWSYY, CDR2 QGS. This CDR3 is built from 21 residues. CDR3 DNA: TGTGCTCTTGGGGAACTAGACTCGGATGACTGGGGGATACGAGGGGCCGATAAACTCATCTTT. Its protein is CALGELDSDDWGIRGADKLIF.

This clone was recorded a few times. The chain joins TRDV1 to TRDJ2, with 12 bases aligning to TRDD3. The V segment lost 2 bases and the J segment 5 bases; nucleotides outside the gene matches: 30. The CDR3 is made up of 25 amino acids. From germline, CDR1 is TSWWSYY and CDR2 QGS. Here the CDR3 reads CALGELECALPPQLGDTRETAQLFF. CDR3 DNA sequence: TGTGCTCTTGGGGAATTAGAATGCGCCCTTCCCCCCCAACTGGGGGATACCAGGGAAACAGCACAACTCTTCTTT.

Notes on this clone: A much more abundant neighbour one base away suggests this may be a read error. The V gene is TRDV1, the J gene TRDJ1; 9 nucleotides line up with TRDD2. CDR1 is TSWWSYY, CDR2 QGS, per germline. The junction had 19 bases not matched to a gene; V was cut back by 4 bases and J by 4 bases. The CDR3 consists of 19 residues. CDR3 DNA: TGTGCTCTTGGGGGCCACCTTCCTACCCGCCGGGGGATCGGCGATAAACTCATCTTT. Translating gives CALGGHLPTRRGIGDKLIF.

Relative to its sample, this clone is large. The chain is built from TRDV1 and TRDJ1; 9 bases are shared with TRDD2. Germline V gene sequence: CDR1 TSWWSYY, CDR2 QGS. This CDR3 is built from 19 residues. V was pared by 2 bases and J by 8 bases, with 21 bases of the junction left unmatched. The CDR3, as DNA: TGTGCTCTTGGGGAAACGGTTTCTTGGCCTTCCTACGGGTTAAAGAAACTCATCTTT. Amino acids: CALGETVSWPSYGLKKLIF.

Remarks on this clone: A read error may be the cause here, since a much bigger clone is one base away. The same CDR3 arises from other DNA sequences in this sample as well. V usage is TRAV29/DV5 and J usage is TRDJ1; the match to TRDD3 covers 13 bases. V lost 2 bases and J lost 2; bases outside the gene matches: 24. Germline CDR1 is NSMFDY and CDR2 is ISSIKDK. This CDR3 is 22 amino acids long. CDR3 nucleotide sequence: TGTGCAGCAAGGCCCTCTTCCTACCTGCCTGTACTGGGGGATACGCGAACCGATAAACTCATCTTT. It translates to CAARPSSYLPVLGDTRTDKLIF.

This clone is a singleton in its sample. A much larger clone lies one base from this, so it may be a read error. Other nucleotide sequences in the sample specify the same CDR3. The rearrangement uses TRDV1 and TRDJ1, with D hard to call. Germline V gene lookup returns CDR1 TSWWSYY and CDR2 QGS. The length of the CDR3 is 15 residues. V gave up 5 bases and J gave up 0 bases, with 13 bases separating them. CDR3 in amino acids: CALGPRPLYTDKLIF. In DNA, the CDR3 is TGTGCTCTTGGGCCCCGTCCGCTGTACACCGATAAACTCATCTTT.

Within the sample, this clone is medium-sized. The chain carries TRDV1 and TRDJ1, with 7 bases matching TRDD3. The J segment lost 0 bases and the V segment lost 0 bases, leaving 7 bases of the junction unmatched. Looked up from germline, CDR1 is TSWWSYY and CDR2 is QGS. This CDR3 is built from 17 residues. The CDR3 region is CALGELNYGGYTDKLIF. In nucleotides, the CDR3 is TGTGCTCTTGGGGAACTTAACTACGGGGGATACACCGATAAACTCATCTTT.

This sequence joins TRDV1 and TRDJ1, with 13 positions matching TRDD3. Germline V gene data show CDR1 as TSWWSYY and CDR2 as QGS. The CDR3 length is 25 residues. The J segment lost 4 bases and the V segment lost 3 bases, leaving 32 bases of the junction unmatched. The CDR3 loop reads CALGDSEEESYPLTGGYAYIDKLIF. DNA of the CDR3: TGTGCTCTTGGGGATTCGGAGGAGGAATCCTACCCCCTAACTGGGGGATACGCCTACATCGATAAACTCATCTTT.

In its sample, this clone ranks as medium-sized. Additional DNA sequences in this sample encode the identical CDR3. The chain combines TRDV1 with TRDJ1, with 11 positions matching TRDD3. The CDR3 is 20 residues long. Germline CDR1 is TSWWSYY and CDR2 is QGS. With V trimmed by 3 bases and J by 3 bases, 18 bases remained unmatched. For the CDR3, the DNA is TGTGCTCTTGGGGAGAAAGCCCCCTGGGGGATACCGGTTCCAGCCGATAAACTCATCTTT. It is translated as CALGEKAPWGIPVPADKLIF.